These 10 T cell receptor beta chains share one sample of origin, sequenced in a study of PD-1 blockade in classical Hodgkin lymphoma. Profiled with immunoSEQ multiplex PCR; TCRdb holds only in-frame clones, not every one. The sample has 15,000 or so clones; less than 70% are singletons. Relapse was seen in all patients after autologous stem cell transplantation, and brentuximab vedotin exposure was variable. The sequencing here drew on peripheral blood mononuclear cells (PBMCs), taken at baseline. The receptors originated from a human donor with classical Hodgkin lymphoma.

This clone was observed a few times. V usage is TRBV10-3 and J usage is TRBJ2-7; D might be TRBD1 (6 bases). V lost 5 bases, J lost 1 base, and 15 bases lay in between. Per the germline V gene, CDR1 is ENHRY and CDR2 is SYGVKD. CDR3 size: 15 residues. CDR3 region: CAISLSRDKSYEQYF. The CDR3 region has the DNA TGTGCCATCAGTCTCTCCCGGGACAAATCCTACGAGCAGTACTTC.

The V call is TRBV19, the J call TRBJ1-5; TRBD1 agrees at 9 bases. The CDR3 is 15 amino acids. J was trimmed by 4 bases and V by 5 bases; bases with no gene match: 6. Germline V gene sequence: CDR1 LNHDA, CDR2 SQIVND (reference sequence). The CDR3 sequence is CASSAVTGGNQPQHF. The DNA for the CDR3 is TGTGCCAGTAGTGCGGTGACAGGGGGAAATCAGCCCCAGCATTTT.

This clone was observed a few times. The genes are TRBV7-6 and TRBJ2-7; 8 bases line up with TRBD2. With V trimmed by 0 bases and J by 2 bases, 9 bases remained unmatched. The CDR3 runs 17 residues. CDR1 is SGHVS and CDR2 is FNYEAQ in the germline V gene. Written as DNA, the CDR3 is TGTGCCAGCAGCTTAGCTCTCGGGACTAGTGGGCCCTACGAGCAGTACTTC. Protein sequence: CASSLALGTSGPYEQYF.

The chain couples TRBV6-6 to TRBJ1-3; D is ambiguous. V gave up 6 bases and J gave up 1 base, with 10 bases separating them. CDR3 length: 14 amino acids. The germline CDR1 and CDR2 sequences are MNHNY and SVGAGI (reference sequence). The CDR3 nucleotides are TGTGCCAGCAGCCACAGTGCATCTGGAAACACCATATATTTT. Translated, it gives CASSHSASGNTIYF.

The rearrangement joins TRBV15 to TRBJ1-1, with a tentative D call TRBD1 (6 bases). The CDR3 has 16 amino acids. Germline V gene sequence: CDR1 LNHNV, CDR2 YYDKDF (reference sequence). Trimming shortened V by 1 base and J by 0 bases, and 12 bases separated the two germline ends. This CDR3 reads CATSRGVGTLNTEAFF. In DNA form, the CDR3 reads TGTGCCACCAGCAGAGGGGTTGGGACACTGAACACTGAAGCTTTCTTT.

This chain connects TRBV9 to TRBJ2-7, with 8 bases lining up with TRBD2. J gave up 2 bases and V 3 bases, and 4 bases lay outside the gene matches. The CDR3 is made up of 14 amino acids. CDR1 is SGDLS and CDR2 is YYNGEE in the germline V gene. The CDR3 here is CASSAGTRTYEQYF. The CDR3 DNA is TGTGCCAGCAGCGCCGGGACTAGAACCTACGAGCAGTACTTC.

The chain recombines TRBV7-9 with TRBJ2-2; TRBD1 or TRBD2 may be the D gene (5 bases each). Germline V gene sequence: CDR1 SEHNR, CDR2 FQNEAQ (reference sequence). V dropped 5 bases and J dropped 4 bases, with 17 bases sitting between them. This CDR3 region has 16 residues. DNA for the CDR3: TGTGCCAGCAGCCCTCAAGAGGGGCGGGTCACCGGGGAGCTGTTTTTT. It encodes CASSPQEGRVTGELFF.

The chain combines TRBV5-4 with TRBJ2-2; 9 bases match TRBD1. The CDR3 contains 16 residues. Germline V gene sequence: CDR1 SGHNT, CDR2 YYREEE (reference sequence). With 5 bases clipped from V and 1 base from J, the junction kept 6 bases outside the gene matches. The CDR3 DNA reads TGTGCCAGCAGATCCGGGACAGGGAGGAACACCGGGGAGCTGTTTTTT. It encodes CASRSGTGRNTGELFF.

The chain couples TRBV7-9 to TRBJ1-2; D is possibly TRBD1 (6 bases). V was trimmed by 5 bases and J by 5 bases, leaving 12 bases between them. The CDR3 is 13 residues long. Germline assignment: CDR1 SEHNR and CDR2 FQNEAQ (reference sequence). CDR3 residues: CASSDRTVYGYTF. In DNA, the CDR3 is TGTGCCAGCAGCGACAGGACGGTATATGGCTACACCTTC.

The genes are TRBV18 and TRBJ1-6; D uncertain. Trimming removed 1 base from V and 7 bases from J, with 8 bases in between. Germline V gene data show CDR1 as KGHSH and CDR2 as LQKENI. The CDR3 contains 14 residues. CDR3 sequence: CASSPQGSNSPLHF. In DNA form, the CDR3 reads TGTGCCAGCTCACCACAGGGTTCAAATTCACCCCTCCACTTT.